The rows below give T cell receptor beta chains drawn from one sample of a study of blood T cells in healthy people across ages. TCRdb re-derived calls from the 5' RACE reads in MiXCR, one entry per CDR3 protein. Among roughly 860,000 distinct CDR3 sequences listed, roughly 60% were seen once. Sequenced input: blood. Every receptor here comes from a man younger than 45 in good health. Each CDR3 is given with its conserved first and last residue.

>TRBV28
CASKVGPPPYEQYF
>TRBV29-1
CSVGDRGREAFF
>TRBV7-2
CASSLFLAQGTQYF
>TRBV7-9
CASSLAGQRYNEQFF
>TRBV20-1
CSARSGRAAFF
>TRBV6-5
CASSYLRQGADTQYF
>TRBV7-3
CASSLRGQGASTDTQYF
>TRBV2
CASSDDFDTQYF
>TRBV30
CAGQQSLTEAFF
>TRBV4-2
CASSHDLTSGGGDTQYF
>TRBV10-3
CAISAMAENIQYF
>TRBV7-2
CASSFLRDSNEQYF
>TRBV20-1
CSAPKGTGGGYTF
>TRBV6-6
CASAWDTPNTGELFF
>TRBV12-3/TRBV12-4
CASSLQRDFTDTQYF
>TRBV6-1
CASKFAGDLDEQYF
>TRBV9
CASSDGLAGSYNEQFF
>TRBV6-5
CASSHINRGGGGTDTQYF
>TRBV12-3/TRBV12-4
CASSVAATVDTQYF
>TRBV25-1
CASRQGALDEQYF
>TRBV20-1
CSADRGGYGYTF
>TRBV20-1
CSARRQGAWTDTQYF
>TRBV7-2
CASSPGASVYEQYF
>TRBV11-1
CASSPVRGAYGYTF
>TRBV7-2
CASSLNREFETQYF
>TRBV7-3
CASSLQAGAPYEQYF
>TRBV6-5
CASLGGANVLTF
>TRBV7-2
CASSLGPPSGGLDEQFF
>TRBV7-9
CASSPGQKQYF
>TRBV20-1
CSVQQHGREETQYF
>TRBV27
CASSLIGVLGEETQYF
>TRBV2
CASSERRQPDYGYTF
>TRBV25-1
CASSELSPGPLGEKLFF
>TRBV5-1
CASSVQGRPSGNTEAFF
>TRBV20-1
CSAGGLADSSYEQYF
>TRBV7-8
CASSRRDTSYEQYF
>TRBV11-2
CASARTGASSGANVLTF
>TRBV11-1
CASSRDRVEQFF
>TRBV27
CASSDPQETQYF
>TRBV27
CASSLRWGRGNEKLFF
>TRBV4-2
CASSQGSGAGYNEQFF
>TRBV29-1
CSVERGSGGSTDTQYF
>TRBV11-2
CASSPAALLDSYEQYF
>TRBV2
CASGGQGGLNEQFF
>TRBV7-6
CASSASFDTQYF
>TRBV20-1
CSARDLQGVRHNEQFF
>TRBV11-2
CASSFSGSGTPSGGANTGELFF
>TRBV28
CASRPISTDTQYF
>TRBV2
CASSSGGVQTQYF
>TRBV4-1
CASSQDNMNEQFF
>TRBV7-4
CASARGGGYTF
>TRBV4-2
CASSPRLAPNIQYF
>TRBV6-5
CASSYSITGTHSPLHF